This T cell receptor beta chain was observed in a study of shared clonotypes between healthy human individuals. The study, taken as a whole, reports: Compared with clonotypes that all four donors shared, non-shared clonotypes had lower generation probabilities.

Remarks on this clone: Antigen: not known.

With 0 bases removed from V and 8 bases from J, the gap between germline ends came to 10 bases. From germline, CDR1 is KGHSH and CDR2 LQKENI. This CDR3 spans 14 amino acids. CD45RA-negative memory and CD45RA+ naive subsets were split from the CD4+ cells. Replicate PCRs from sorted subsets contained roughly 220 ng DNA, which is some 32,000 T cell genomes. The assay was immunoSEQ multiplex PCR, and TCRdb's table has in-frame clones only and misses some. The sample includes 550,000 to 800,000 clones, around 74% of them seen just once. The sequenced material came from memory CD4+ T cells sorted from blood. The subset denotes: CD45RA-negative fraction. The chain couples TRBV18 to TRBJ1-4, with no clear D. This clonotype was sampled from a woman aged 30 to 39 in good health. In nucleotides, the CDR3 is TGTGCCAGCTCACCACCCGCCCCAAGGGAAAAACTGTTTTTT. Translation gives CASSPPAPREKLFF.